Listed below are T cell receptor beta chains from one sample, sequenced in a study of T cells in Graves' hyperthyroidism and ophthalmopathy. TCRdb called the multiplex PCR reads again in MiXCR, with one record for every CDR3 protein. The sample has around 720,000 distinct CDR3 sequences; about a third are singletons. The sequencing input was blood. The receptors were sampled from a woman in her thirties or forties with Graves' hyperthyroidism. CDR3s include the opening cysteine and the closing phenylalanine or tryptophan. D genes are given only for firm matches. Clone size is shown for a subset of rows, as once, few, many or a class of expanded clone.

j_call d_call clone_size v_call cdr3_nt cdr3_aa
TRBJ2-5 TRBD2 . TRBV10-3 TGTGCCATCAGTGAGCAGACTAGCGGAGTACAAGAGACCCAGTACTTC CAISEQTSGVQETQYF
TRBJ2-2 . many TRBV19 TGTGCCAGTAGTACCCAACAGGGAACCGGGGAGCTGTTTTTT CASSTQQGTGELFF
TRBJ1-3 . few TRBV5-1 TGCGCCAGCAGCTTGGGGACGAACCGGAGACCTGGAAACACCATATATTTT CASSLGTNRRPGNTIYF
TRBJ2-5 . . TRBV4-1 TGCGCCAGCAGCCAGAGGAATGGCCTTCAAGAGACCCAGTACTTC CASSQRNGLQETQYF
TRBJ2-2 . . TRBV5-4 TGTGCCAGCAGCTTGCCACAGGGCGACACCGGGGAGCTGTTTTTT CASSLPQGDTGELFF
TRBJ1-3 . many TRBV7-6 TGTGCCAGCAGCCCAAGGACGAGAAACACCATATATTTT CASSPRTRNTIYF
TRBJ2-2 TRBD2 . TRBV6-5 TGTGCCAGCAGTTACCTAGCGGGGGGTAATAACGGGGAGCTGTTTTTT CASSYLAGGNNGELFF
TRBJ1-3 . many TRBV19 TGTGCCAGTAGTGTCGGGCCGTACTCTGGAAACACCATATATTTT CASSVGPYSGNTIYF
TRBJ1-3 . . TRBV4-3 TGCGCCAGCAGCCAAGATGGCTGGAGGGCAGCGACGGGAAACACCATATATTTT CASSQDGWRAATGNTIYF
TRBJ2-7 . . TRBV20-1 TGCAGTGCTAGAGATCTCCGGGCCCACCCCCTCTACGAGCAGTACTTC CSARDLRAHPLYEQYF
TRBJ2-6 TRBD1 many TRBV19 TGTGCCGCGCGGCGCAGGGGGATCCCTTCTGGGGCCAACGTCCTGACTTTC CAARRRGIPSGANVLTF
TRBJ1-4 . . TRBV7-9 TGTGCCAGCAGCTTAAGGTCCCCCGCAACTAATGAAAAACTGTTTTTT CASSLRSPATNEKLFF
TRBJ2-5 . few TRBV4-3 TGCGCCAGCAGCCGGGAAAGGGCGGGGTGGGAGACCCAGTACTTC CASSRERAGWETQYF
TRBJ2-2 TRBD2 . TRBV20-1 TGCAGTGCTAGGGCAAGGGGACTAGCGTCCGCGAACACCGGGGAGCTGTTTTTT CSARARGLASANTGELFF
TRBJ1-1 . . TRBV29-1 TGCAGCGTTGAGGGGAGGGCCGGCACTGAAGCTTTCTTT CSVEGRAGTEAFF
TRBJ2-7 TRBD1 . TRBV7-6 TGTGCCAGCTCACGAATAACAGGGGAACCCTACGAGCAGTACTTC CASSRITGEPYEQYF
TRBJ1-2 . many TRBV4-1 TGCGCCAGCAGCCAAGACAGGACACATGGCTACACCTTC CASSQDRTHGYTF
TRBJ1-6 TRBD1 . TRBV19 TGTGCCAGTCTTGGGACAGGGGGGGGGGTAAAGAATTCACCCCTCCACTTT CASLGTGGGVKNSPLHF
TRBJ1-6 TRBD1 many TRBV5-1 TGCGCCAGCAGCTTCCAGGGGGGGAATTCACCCCTCCACTTT CASSFQGGNSPLHF
TRBJ2-1 . . TRBV9 TGTGCCAGCGCGTTGGGAAGCAATGAGCAGTTCTTC CASALGSNEQFF
TRBJ1-1 . few TRBV11-3 TGTGCCAGCAGTTCCAGGGCGATGAACACTGAAGCTTTCTTT CASSSRAMNTEAFF
TRBJ1-1 TRBD1 . TRBV11-2 TGTGCCAGCTCACCCACCGGGACAGCCATGAACACTGAAGCTTTCTTT CASSPTGTAMNTEAFF
TRBJ2-2 . few TRBV2 TGTGCCAGCAGTGTCCCCCCATTGGCGGGGGCTCAGAACACCGGGGAGCTGTTTTTT CASSVPPLAGAQNTGELFF
TRBJ2-5 TRBD2 few TRBV14 TGTGCCAGCAGCCAATTGAATTATCGTGGCGGGAGGACGGCCCAGTACTTC CASSQLNYRGGRTAQYF
TRBJ2-7 TRBD1 . TRBV10-2 TGCGCCAGCAGGTCGACAGGGGGGATCTACGAGCAGTACTTC CASRSTGGIYEQYF
TRBJ2-7 TRBD2 few TRBV6-2/TRBV6-3 TGTGCCAGCAGTTACCATCTAGCGGGAGTTAACGAGCAGTACTTC CASSYHLAGVNEQYF
TRBJ1-2 TRBD1 many TRBV19 TGTGCCAGTAGTATAACAGGGGGATCTAACTATGGCTACACCTTC CASSITGGSNYGYTF
TRBJ1-2 . few TRBV6-5 TGTGCCAGCAGTTACTACATCCAAAACTATGGCTACACCTTC CASSYYIQNYGYTF
TRBJ2-5 . few TRBV12-3/TRBV12-4 TGTGCCAGCAGTCCTGGGACAACAGAACAAGAGACCCAGTACTTC CASSPGTTEQETQYF
TRBJ2-5 TRBD2 . TRBV20-1 TGCAGTGCTAAAGGGACTAGCGGGAGCCAAGAGACCCAGTACTTC CSAKGTSGSQETQYF
TRBJ2-2 . many TRBV19 TGTGCCAGTAGTATAGGCGGCTACACCGGGGAGCTGTTTTTT CASSIGGYTGELFF
TRBJ1-2 . many TRBV7-9 TGTGCCAGCAGCGTCCGGGCGGGACCGGGCTATGGCTACACCTTC CASSVRAGPGYGYTF
TRBJ1-1 . . TRBV29-1 TGCAGCGTTGGGGGAGGGGGAGGGAGAGAAGCTTTCTTT CSVGGGGGREAFF
TRBJ1-1 . few TRBV5-6 TGTGCCAGCAGCTCGTACAGCGTGGGGGTGAACACTGAAGCTTTCTTT CASSSYSVGVNTEAFF
TRBJ2-7 TRBD1 many TRBV11-2 TGTGCCAGCAGTGTCAGATACGCAGGGGGCTACGAGCAGTACTTC CASSVRYAGGYEQYF
TRBJ1-1 . . TRBV14 TGTGCCAGCAGCCAAGACAGGGGTTTCACTGAAGCTTTCTTT CASSQDRGFTEAFF
TRBJ2-5 . many TRBV7-2 TGTGCCAGCAGCTCCCCAGCCGAAGAGACCCAGTACTTC CASSSPAEETQYF
TRBJ2-7 . . TRBV6-5 TGTGCCAGCAGTTGCTCCACCTACGAGCAGTACTTC CASSCSTYEQYF
TRBJ2-7 . . TRBV20-1 TGCAGTGCTATTATCCGCCAGGGTTACGAGCAGTACTTC CSAIIRQGYEQYF
TRBJ2-7 TRBD1 many TRBV7-2 TGTGCCAGCAGCCCAGGACAGGGGAATTATCAGTACTTC CASSPGQGNYQYF
TRBJ1-4 . many TRBV20-1 TGCAGTGCTACCCCCAGGGGAGCTGGAAAACTGTTTTTT CSATPRGAGKLFF
TRBJ1-1 . . TRBV2 TGTGCCAGCAGTTTACGGGGAGAAACTGAAGCTTTCTTT CASSLRGETEAFF
TRBJ1-2 . . TRBV12-3/TRBV12-4 TGTGCCAGCAGTACGACAGTAGCTAACTATGGCTACACCTTC CASSTTVANYGYTF
TRBJ2-7 . few TRBV5-6 TGTGCCAGCCGCGCGATATCGAGCTCCTACGAGCAGTACTTC CASRAISSSYEQYF
TRBJ1-6 TRBD1 . TRBV7-6 TGTGCCAGCAGCCTAGGGCCTGGAGCAGGGGGCTATTCACCCCTCCACTTT CASSLGPGAGGYSPLHF
TRBJ1-4 . . TRBV25-1 TGTGCCTGGAGCCTCGGGGCAGTAAGAAGCGAAAAACTGTTTTTT CAWSLGAVRSEKLFF
TRBJ1-5 . many TRBV14 TGTGCCAGCAGTCCCGCCAATCAGCCCCAGCATTTT CASSPANQPQHF
TRBJ1-3 . few TRBV4-1 TGCGCCAGCAGCTCCCGGAGTTTTGGAAACACCATATATTTT CASSSRSFGNTIYF
TRBJ2-7 . few TRBV2 TGTGCCACCGGACCCCCCGGGACGGAGGCCTACGAGCAGTACTTC CATGPPGTEAYEQYF
TRBJ2-2 . few TRBV7-2 TGTGCCAGCAGCTCGGCGACAACGGCGGGATCCGGGGAGCTGTTTTTT CASSSATTAGSGELFF
TRBJ1-2 . few TRBV4-3 TGCGCCAGCAGCCAAGACCGGGACGTCGGTGGGGGCTACACCTTC CASSQDRDVGGGYTF
TRBJ1-6 TRBD1 . TRBV20-1 TGCAGTTTGGATCCAGGGGGTGACACCCTCCACTTT CSLDPGGDTLHF